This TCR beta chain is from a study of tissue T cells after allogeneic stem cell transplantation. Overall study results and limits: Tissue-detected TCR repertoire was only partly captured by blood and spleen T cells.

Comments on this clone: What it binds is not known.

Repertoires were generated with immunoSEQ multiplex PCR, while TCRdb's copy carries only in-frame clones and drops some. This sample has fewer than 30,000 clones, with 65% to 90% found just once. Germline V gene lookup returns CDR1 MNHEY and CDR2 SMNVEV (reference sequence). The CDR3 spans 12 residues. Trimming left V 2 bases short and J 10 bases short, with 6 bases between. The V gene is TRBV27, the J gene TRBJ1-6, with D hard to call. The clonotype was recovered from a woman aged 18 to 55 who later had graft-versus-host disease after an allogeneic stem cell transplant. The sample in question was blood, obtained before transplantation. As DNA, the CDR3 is TGTGCCAGCAGTTTAGTCGGATCACCCCTCCACTTT. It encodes CASSLVGSPLHF.